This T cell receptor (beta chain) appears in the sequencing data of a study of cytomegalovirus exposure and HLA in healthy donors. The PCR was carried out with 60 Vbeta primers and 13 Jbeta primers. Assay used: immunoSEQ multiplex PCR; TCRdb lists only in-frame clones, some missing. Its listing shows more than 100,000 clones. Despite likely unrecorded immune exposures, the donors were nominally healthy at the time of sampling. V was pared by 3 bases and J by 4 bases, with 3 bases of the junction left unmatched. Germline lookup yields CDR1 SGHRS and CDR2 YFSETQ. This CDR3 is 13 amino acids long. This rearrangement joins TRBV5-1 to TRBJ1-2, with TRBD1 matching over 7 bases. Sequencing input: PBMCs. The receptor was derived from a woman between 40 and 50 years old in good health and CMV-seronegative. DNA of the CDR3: TGCGCCAGCAGCTCGGGACAGAGCTATGGCTACACCTTC. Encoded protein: CASSSGQSYGYTF.